One sample yielded the 3 T cell receptor delta chains listed below, sequenced in a study of γδ T cells in repeated Plasmodium falciparum infection. TCRdb ran CATT on the multiplex PCR reads. This repertoire shows 85,000 to 95,000 delta-chain clones, more than 1.4% found once; its top ten account for roughly 9.5%. Flow sorting of PBMC yielded separate Vgamma9/Vdelta2+ and Vdelta2-negative gammadelta T cell populations for bulk repertoire analysis. Sequencing was done on a sample of gamma-delta T cells from blood. These receptor sequences come from a pool of human donors (malaria-infected and uninfected, not separated).

Regarding this clone: TCRdb records a much larger clone's protein for this DNA, with a difference at residue 4 that likely arises from a read error; the protein given is the translation of the DNA. This sequence joins TRDV1 and TRDJ3; 10 nucleotides match TRDD3. In the absence of a J gene in TCRdb, the DNA was matched to germline to assign it here. Looked up from germline, CDR1 is TSWWSYY and CDR2 is QGS. Unmatched junction bases numbered 12, after V lost 7 bases and J lost 0 bases. The CDR3 is made up of 20 amino acids. The CDR3: CALEKGVLGDYSWDTRQMFF. The CDR3 DNA is TGTGCTCTTGAGAAGGGAGTACTGGGGGATTACTCCTGGGACACCCGACAGATGTTTTTC.

This clone has just a few counts. One base away lies a much larger clone, so this may be a sequencing read error. This chain uses TRDV1 with TRDJ1; 9 positions match TRDD3. CDR1 is TSWWSYY, CDR2 QGS, per germline. This CDR3 comprises 21 residues. CDR3 sequence (DNA): TGTGCTCTTAGGGAACGGCCCGGAGAAGGGGGATACATTGGGTACACCGATAAACTCATCTTT. Its translation: CALRERPGEGGYIGYTDKLIF.

The sample holds a few counts of this clone. TCRdb lists the protein of a much larger clone for this DNA, which differs at residue 11, so this is likely a read error; the protein given here is translated from the DNA itself. The chain joins TRDV1 to TRDJ1, with 9 bases lining up with TRDD3. The junction had 20 bases not matched to a gene; V was cut back by 0 bases and J by 3 bases. The CDR3 is 21 residues long. CDR1 and CDR2 from the germline V gene are TSWWSYY and QGS. CDR3 region: CALGELRSGLCWGMGPDKLIF. CDR3 sequence (DNA): TGTGCTCTTGGGGAACTACGTTCGGGTCTATGCTGGGGGATGGGCCCCGATAAACTCATCTTT.